This T cell receptor beta chain emerged from a study of PD-1 blockade in classical Hodgkin lymphoma. Trimming took 5 bases from V and 4 from J, leaving 20 bases between them. Germline loops: CDR1 SEHNR, CDR2 FQNEAQ (reference sequence). The CDR3 is 16 residues long. Every one of the patients relapsed after autologous stem cell transplantation (brentuximab vedotin exposure was variable). The protocol was immunoSEQ multiplex PCR, while the TCRdb copy is restricted to in-frame clones and leaves out a portion. The sample carries 98,000 or so clones, 70% to 90% recorded once. The gene calls are TRBV7-9 and TRBJ1-2, with D possibly being TRBD1 (5 bases). Sequencing used peripheral blood mononuclear cells (PBMCs), obtained before the second cycle of nivolumab. The source is a human donor with classical Hodgkin lymphoma. CDR3 bases: TGTGCCAGCAGCCAGGTGGGATACCATGGGACCTATGGCTACACCTTC. As protein: CASSQVGYHGTYGYTF.